This T cell receptor (beta chain) appears in the sequencing data of a study of cytomegalovirus exposure and HLA in healthy donors. CDR1 and CDR2 from the germline V gene are WNHNN and SYGVQD (reference sequence). V was trimmed by 3 bases and J by 7 bases, leaving 12 bases between them. This CDR3 contains 13 residues. A multiplex PCR was run with 60 Vbeta primers and 13 Jbeta primers. The protocol was immunoSEQ multiplex PCR, while the TCRdb copy is restricted to in-frame clones and leaves out a portion. The data show under 200,000 clones, with almost 85% seen just once and approximately 0.98% held by the top ten.

Sequencing was carried out using PBMCs. The receptor was isolated from a man aged 25-45 years in good health and CMV-seronegative. The rearrangement uses TRBV10-1 and TRBJ1-1; D not resolved. This CDR3 is CASSDPGQREAFF. The CDR3 bases are TGCGCCAGCAGTGACCCCGGCCAGCGTGAAGCTTTCTTT.